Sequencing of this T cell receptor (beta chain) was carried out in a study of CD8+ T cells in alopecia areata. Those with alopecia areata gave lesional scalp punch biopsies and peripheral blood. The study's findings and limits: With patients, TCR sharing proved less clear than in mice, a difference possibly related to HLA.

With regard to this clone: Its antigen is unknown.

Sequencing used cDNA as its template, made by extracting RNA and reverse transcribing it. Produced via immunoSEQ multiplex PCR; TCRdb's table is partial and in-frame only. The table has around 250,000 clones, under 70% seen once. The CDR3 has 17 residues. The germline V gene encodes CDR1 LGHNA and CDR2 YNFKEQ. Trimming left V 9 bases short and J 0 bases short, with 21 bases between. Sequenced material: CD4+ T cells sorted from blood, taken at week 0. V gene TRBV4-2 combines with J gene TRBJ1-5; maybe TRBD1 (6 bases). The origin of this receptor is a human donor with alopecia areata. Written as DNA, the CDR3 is TGTGCCAGTAGCATGGACAGACTACTTTATAGCAATCAGCCCCAGCATTTT. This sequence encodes CASSMDRLLYSNQPQHF.